A selection of T cell receptor beta chains follows, all from one sample in a study of cytomegalovirus exposure and HLA in healthy donors. The table came from immunoSEQ multiplex PCR; TCRdb's copy has only in-frame clones and leaves some out. The profile shows over 100,000 clones, about four fifths of them singletons. The sample was PBMCs. The receptors come from a woman aged 40 to 50 in good health and CMV-seronegative. Both conserved end residues are part of each CDR3. A D gene is named only where the DNA matches it firmly. The size of a clone is reported for some rows only, either as once, few or many, or as a class for expanded clones.

j_call	clone_size	v_call	d_call	cdr3_nt	cdr3_aa
TRBJ1-6	-	TRBV2	-	TGTGCCAGCAGTAAATATGACAGGTCCTATAATTCACCCCTCCACTTT	CASSKYDRSYNSPLHF
TRBJ1-2	-	TRBV5-1	-	TGCGCCAGCAGCTTGGCCGGGACATTGGTTGGCTACACCTTC	CASSLAGTLVGYTF
TRBJ1-1	-	TRBV5-1	TRBD1	TGCGCCAGCAGCTTTACCCGGGACAGGTCTTTGGGCGGGAGTGAAGCTTTCTTT	CASSFTRDRSLGGSEAFF
TRBJ1-2	-	TRBV2	-	TGTGCCAGCAGGGAGGGATGGGATAAAGGCTACACCTTC	CASREGWDKGYTF
TRBJ1-4	-	TRBV7-9	-	TGTGCCAGCAGCCCGGACAGCAGTTATGAAAAACTGTTTTTT	CASSPDSSYEKLFF
TRBJ2-7	-	TRBV14	TRBD2	TGTGCCAGCAGCCAAGGCCTAGCGGGGGGGCGCGAGCAGTACTTC	CASSQGLAGGREQYF
TRBJ1-4	-	TRBV5-1	-	TGCGCCAGCAGCTTGGATCCAGTTTATAATGAAAAACTGTTTTTT	CASSLDPVYNEKLFF
TRBJ2-5	-	TRBV5-1	-	TGCGCCAGCAGCTTGGTCCCCTACCAAGAGACCCAGTACTTC	CASSLVPYQETQYF
TRBJ2-6	-	TRBV6-1	-	TGTGCCAGCAGTGACAGACGACTGGACTCTGGGGCCAACGTCCTGACTTTC	CASSDRRLDSGANVLTF
TRBJ1-2	few	TRBV5-1	TRBD1	TGCGCCAGCAGCCTCACAGGGGGTGCCAACCCATCGAACTATGGCTACACCTTC	CASSLTGGANPSNYGYTF
TRBJ2-2	-	TRBV28	-	TGTGCCAGCAAACATACCAATCCGGGGGTGGGCGGGGAGTTGTTTTTT	CASKHTNPGVGGELFF